This TCR beta chain stems from a study of blood T cells in healthy people across ages. Whole-study context: Through template switching, about one barcoded beta molecule was captured per two T cells, as measured in model experiments.

Primers used in a second PCR of roughly 6 to 11 cycles were a sample-barcoded 5' primer and a J-beta primer mix. MiXCR was run by TCRdb on the 5' RACE reads, yielding one entry per CDR3 protein. This table holds 650,000 to 1,000,000 distinct CDR3 sequences, approximately 35% found once. This clonotype appeared a few times. The sample, about 9.2 milliliters of peripheral blood, was drawn from each donor. Isolation yielded PBMCs, at least 6 million per sample, in every case. The total RNA that was extracted per sample amounted to at least 5 micrograms. V was clipped by 3 bases and J by 5 bases, with 7 bases between them. This CDR3 spans 13 amino acids.

Sequenced: blood. This chain uses TRBV12-3 or TRBV12-4 with TRBJ2-2, with D possibly TRBD2 on 6 matching bases. This receptor was taken from a man between 18 and 29 years old in good health. This chain's CDR3 is CASSFGRTGELFF. The CDR3 DNA sequence: TGTGCCAGCAGTTTTGGGAGGACCGGGGAGCTGTTTTTT.